The 2 T cell receptor beta chains listed next were all sequenced from one sample in a study of breast tumors, draining lymph nodes, adjacent tissues. TCRdb fed the multiplex PCR reads into MiXCR, producing one record per CDR3 protein. This table has some 14,000 distinct CDR3 sequences, 62% appearing once. Specimen: tumor-adjacent breast tissue. Receptor source: a female donor with breast cancer. Some clones in this sample may be carry-over from other donors' samples.

This clonotype was picked up many times. The genes are TRBV20-1 and TRBJ1-1, with D tentatively TRBD1 (6 bases). The CDR3 has 19 amino acids. Germline-derived CDR1 and CDR2 are DFQATT and SNEGSKA (reference sequence). Trimming pared 0 bases from V and 4 bases from J, leaving 27 bases between. This chain's CDR3 is CSARDLYSMDSRRGTEAFF. The CDR3 nucleotides read TGCAGTGCTAGAGATTTATATAGTATGGACAGCCGAAGGGGCACTGAAGCTTTCTTT.

Within the sample, this clonotype is medium-sized. The J gene is TRBJ1-2, the V gene TRBV29-1; D unclear. CDR1 is SQVTM, CDR2 ANQGSEA, per germline. V lost 5 bases and J 4 bases, leaving 14 bases between the germline ends. The CDR3 contains 13 residues. CDR3 sequence: CSVPKTAFYGYTF. The CDR3 region has the DNA TGCAGCGTTCCCAAGACGGCATTCTATGGCTACACCTTC.